This record looks at one TCR beta chain sequence and its context. Its antigen is currently unknown. There are 18 residues in the CDR3. J was trimmed by 0 bases and V by 0 bases; bases with no gene match: 6. Germline V CDR1 and CDR2: MNHNY, SVGAGI (reference sequence). Study-level results: Tumor Tregs overlapped most with tumor, then blood, naive CD4+ cells. The TCR gene usage of tumor memory CD4+ T cells clustered together with blood and lymph node memory CD4+ cells and with lymph node naive CD4+ cells.

TCRdb fed the 5' RACE reads into MiXCR, producing one record per CDR3 protein. The sample lists roughly 40,000 distinct CDR3 sequences; approximately 17% were seen once. The origin of this receptor is a female donor with breast cancer. The chain links TRBV6-6 to TRBJ2-1; 9 positions agree with TRBD2. The sequenced material came from naive CD4+ T cells sorted from a lymph node. Subset denoted: naive CD4+ T cells, CD4+CD45RA+CD25-. The CDR3 protein is CASSYSGSGGSSYNEQFF. The CDR3 DNA reads TGTGCCAGCAGTTACTCGGGGAGCGGGGGGAGCTCCTACAATGAGCAGTTCTTC.